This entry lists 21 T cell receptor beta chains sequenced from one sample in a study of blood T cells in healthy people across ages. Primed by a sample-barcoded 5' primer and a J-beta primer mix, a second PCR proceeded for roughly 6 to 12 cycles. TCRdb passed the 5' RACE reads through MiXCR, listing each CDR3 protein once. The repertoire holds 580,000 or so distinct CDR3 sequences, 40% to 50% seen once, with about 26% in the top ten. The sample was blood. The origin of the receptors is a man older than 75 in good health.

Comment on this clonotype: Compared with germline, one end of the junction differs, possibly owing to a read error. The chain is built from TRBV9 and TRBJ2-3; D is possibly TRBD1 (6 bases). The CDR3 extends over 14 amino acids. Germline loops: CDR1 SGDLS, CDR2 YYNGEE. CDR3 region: CASSVGGMADTQYF. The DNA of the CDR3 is TGTGCCAGTAGCGTAGGGGGTATGGCAGATACGCAGTATTTT. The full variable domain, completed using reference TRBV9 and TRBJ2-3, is DSGVTQTPKHLITATGQRVTLRCSPRSGDLSVYWYQQSLDQGLQFLIQYYNGEERAKGNILERFSAQQFPDLHSELNLSSLELGDSALYFCASSVGGMADTQYFGPGTRLTVL.

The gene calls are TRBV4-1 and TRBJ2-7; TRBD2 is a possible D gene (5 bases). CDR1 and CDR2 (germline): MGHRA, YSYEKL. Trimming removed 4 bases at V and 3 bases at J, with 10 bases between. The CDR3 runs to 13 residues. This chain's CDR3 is CASSPRGFYEQYF. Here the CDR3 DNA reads TGCGCCAGCAGCCCTCGGGGATTCTACGAGCAGTACTTC.

CDR3 nucleotide sequence: TGCAGTGCGAGTTTCGGGACGGGCAATCAGCCCCAGCATTTT. Translation gives CSASFGTGNQPQHF. V gene TRBV20-1 combines with J gene TRBJ1-5; maybe TRBD1 (5 bases). Germline loops: CDR1 DFQATT, CDR2 SNEGSKA (reference sequence). This CDR3 region has 14 residues. V gave up 6 bases and J gave up 2 bases, with 14 bases separating them.

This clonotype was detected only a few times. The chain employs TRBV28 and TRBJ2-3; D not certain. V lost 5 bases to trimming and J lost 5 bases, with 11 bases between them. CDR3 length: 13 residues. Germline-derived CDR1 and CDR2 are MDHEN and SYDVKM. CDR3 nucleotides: TGTGCCAGCAGTCTAATCTTGGGAGATACGCAGTATTTT. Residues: CASSLILGDTQYF.

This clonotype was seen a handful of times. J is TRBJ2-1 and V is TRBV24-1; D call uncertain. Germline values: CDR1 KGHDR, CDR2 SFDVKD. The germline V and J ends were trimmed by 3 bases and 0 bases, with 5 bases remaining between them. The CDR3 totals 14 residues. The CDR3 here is CATSDVSSYNEQFF. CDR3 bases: TGTGCCACCAGTGATGTGAGCTCCTACAATGAGCAGTTCTTC.

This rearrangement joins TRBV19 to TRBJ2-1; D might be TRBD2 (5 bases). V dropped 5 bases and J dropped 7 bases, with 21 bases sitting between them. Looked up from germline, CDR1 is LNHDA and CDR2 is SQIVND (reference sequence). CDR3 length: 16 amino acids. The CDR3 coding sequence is TGTGCCAGTAGTCCCAGAACTCCCGGGATGGTTAATGAGCAGTTCTTC. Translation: CASSPRTPGMVNEQFF. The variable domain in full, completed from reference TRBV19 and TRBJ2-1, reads DGGITQSPKYLFRKEGQNVTLSCEQNLNHDAMYWYRQDPGQGLRLIYYSQIVNDFQKGDIAEGYSVSREKKESFPLTVTSAQKNPTAFYLCASSPRTPGMVNEQFFGPGTRLTVL.

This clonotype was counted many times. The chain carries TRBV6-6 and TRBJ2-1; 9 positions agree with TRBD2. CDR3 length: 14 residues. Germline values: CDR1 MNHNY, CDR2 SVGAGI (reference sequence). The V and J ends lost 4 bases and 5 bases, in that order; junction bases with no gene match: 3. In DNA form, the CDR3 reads TGTGCCAGCAGTTGGGCTAGCGGGAACAATGAGCAGTTCTTC. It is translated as CASSWASGNNEQFF.

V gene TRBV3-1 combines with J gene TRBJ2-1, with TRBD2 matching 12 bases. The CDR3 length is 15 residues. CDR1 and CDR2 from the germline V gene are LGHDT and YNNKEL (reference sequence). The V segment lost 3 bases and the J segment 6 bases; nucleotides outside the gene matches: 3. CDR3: CASSHGTSGSNEQFF. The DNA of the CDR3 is TGTGCCAGCAGCCACGGGACTAGCGGGTCCAATGAGCAGTTCTTC.

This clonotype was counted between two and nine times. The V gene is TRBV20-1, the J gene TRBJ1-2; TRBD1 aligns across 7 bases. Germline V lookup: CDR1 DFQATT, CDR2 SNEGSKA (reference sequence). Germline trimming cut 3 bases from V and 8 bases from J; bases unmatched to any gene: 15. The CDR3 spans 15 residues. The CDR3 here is CSASSSGTDSKGYTF. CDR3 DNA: TGCAGTGCTAGTAGTTCAGGGACAGACTCTAAAGGCTACACCTTC.

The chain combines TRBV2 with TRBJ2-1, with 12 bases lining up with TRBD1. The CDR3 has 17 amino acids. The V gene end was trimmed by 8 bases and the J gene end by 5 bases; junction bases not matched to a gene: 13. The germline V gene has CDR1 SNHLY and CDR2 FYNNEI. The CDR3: CASWAGQGARGHNEQFF. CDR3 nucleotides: TGTGCCAGCTGGGCGGGACAGGGGGCGCGGGGTCACAATGAGCAGTTCTTC.

The CDR3 DNA sequence: TGTGCCAGCAGACTCCTAGCGGGGGGAGCCTACGAGCAGTACTTC. Protein: CASRLLAGGAYEQYF. The chain links TRBV6-2 or TRBV6-3 to TRBJ2-7; the match to TRBD2 covers 11 bases. The CDR3 length is 15 residues. Per germline, CDR1 MNHEY and CDR2 SVGEGT. After removal of 6 bases from V and 2 bases from J, the junction contained 6 bases not matched to a gene.

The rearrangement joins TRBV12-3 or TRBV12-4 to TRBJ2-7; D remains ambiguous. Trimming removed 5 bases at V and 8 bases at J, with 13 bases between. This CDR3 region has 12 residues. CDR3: CASSANLPKQYF. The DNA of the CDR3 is TGTGCCAGCAGTGCTAACTTACCCAAGCAGTACTTC.

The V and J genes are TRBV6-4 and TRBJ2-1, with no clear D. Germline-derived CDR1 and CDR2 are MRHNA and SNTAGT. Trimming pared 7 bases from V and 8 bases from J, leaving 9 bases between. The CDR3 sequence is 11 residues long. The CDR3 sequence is CASTLTHEQFF. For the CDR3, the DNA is TGTGCCAGCACTCTGACCCATGAGCAGTTCTTC.

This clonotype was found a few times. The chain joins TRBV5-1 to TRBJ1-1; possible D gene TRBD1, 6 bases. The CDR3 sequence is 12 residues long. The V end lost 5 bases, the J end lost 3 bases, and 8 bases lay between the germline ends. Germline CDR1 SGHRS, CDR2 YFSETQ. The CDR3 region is CASRRTDTEAFF. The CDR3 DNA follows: TGCGCCAGCAGGAGGACAGACACTGAAGCTTTCTTT.

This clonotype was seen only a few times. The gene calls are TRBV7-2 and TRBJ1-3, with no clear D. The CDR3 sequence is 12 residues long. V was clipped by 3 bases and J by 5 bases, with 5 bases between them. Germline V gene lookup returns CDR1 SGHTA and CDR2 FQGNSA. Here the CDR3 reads CASSFGRNTIYF. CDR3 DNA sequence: TGTGCCAGCAGCTTCGGCAGAAACACCATATATTTT.

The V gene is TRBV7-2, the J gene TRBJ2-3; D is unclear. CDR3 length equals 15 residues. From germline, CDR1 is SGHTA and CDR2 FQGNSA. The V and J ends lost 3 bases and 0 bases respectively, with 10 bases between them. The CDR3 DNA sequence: TGTGCCAGCAGCTTTTACCGTCCTAGCACAGATACGCAGTATTTT. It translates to CASSFYRPSTDTQYF.

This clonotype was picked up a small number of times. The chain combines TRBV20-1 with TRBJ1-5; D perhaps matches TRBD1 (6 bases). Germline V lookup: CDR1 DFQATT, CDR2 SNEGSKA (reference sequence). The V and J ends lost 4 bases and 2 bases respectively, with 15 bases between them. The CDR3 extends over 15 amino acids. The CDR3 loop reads CSATTGTRGNQPQHF. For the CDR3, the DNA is TGCAGTGCTACTACAGGGACTAGGGGCAATCAGCCCCAGCATTTT.

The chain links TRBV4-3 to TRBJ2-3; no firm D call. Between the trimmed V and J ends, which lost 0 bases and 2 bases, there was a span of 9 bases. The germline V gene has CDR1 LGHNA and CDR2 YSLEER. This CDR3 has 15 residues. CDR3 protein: CASSQDLFTTDTQYF. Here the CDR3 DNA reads TGCGCCAGCAGCCAAGATCTGTTTACCACAGATACGCAGTATTTT.

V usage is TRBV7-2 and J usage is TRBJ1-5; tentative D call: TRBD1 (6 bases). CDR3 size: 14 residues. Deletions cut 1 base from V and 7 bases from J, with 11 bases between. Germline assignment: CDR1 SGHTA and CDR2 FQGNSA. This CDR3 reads CASSLGVGGQPQHF. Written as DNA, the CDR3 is TGTGCCAGCAGCTTAGGCGTGGGGGGCCAGCCCCAGCATTTT.

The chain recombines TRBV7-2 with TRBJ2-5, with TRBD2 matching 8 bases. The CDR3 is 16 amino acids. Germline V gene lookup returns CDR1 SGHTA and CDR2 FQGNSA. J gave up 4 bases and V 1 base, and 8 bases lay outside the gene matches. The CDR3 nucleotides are TGTGCCAGCAGCTTAGTCGGGGGGGCGGGTAGAGAGACCCAGTACTTC. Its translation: CASSLVGGAGRETQYF.

The DNA of the CDR3 is TGCAGCGTACTAGCGGGAGGGCCGGAGTTCTTC. Encoded protein: CSVLAGGPEFF. The rearrangement uses TRBV20-1 and TRBJ2-1; the match to TRBD2 covers 13 bases. CDR3 length: 11 amino acids. Per the germline V gene, CDR1 is DFQATT and CDR2 is SNEGSKA (reference sequence).